The next 7 T cell receptor beta chains were all read from a single sample in a study of CD8 T cells in acute hepatitis C reinfection. TCRdb keeps only in-frame clones here, not all; method: immunoSEQ multiplex PCR. The table includes more than 35,000 clones, approximately 87% detected once. Specified time point: naive CD8 control sorted from an acute-time-point sample. Sequencing was performed on naive CD8+ T cells from PBMCs. The receptors here all came from a man between 25 and 39 years old with chronic hepatitis C.

The V gene is TRBV7-9, the J gene TRBJ1-1; 7 bases fit TRBD1. Germline-derived CDR1 and CDR2 are SEHNR and FQNEAQ (reference sequence). V dropped 5 bases and J dropped 1; count of bases not matched to a gene: 4. The CDR3 extends over 14 amino acids. The chain's CDR3 is CASSPNRGNTEAFF. Written as DNA, the CDR3 is TGTGCCAGCAGCCCAAACAGGGGGAACACTGAAGCTTTCTTT.

The rearrangement joins TRBV11-2 to TRBJ2-7; 9 bases are shared with TRBD2. The CDR3 spans 16 residues. The V and J ends lost 5 bases and 0 bases, in that order; junction bases with no gene match: 8. Germline CDR1 reads SGHAT; CDR2 reads FQNNGV. The DNA of the CDR3 is TGTGCCAGCAGCCTTCTGGAGCGGGGGGTCTCCTACGAGCAGTACTTC. Translating gives CASSLLERGVSYEQYF.

The gene calls are TRBV7-3 and TRBJ1-3, with unresolved D. Trimming cost V 3 bases and J 0 bases, with 9 bases left between them. CDR3 length: 15 amino acids. Germline values: CDR1 SGHTA, CDR2 FQGTGA. The CDR3 bases are TGTGCCAGCAGCTTCTTCCCGGACTCTGGAAACACCATATATTTT. Protein sequence: CASSFFPDSGNTIYF.

The chain is built from TRBV19 and TRBJ1-1, with TRBD1 matching over 7 bases. Germline lookup yields CDR1 LNHDA and CDR2 SQIVND (reference sequence). After removal of 7 bases from V and 2 bases from J, the junction contained 16 bases not matched to a gene. This CDR3 contains 17 residues. CDR3 sequence (DNA): TGTGCCAGTACCATCATGTCACGGACAGGACCCAACACTGAAGCTTTCTTT. This encodes CASTIMSRTGPNTEAFF.

The chain joins TRBV27 to TRBJ1-1; 7 positions agree with TRBD1. Trimming cost V 8 bases and J 4 bases; bases outside gene matches: 10. Germline V CDR1 and CDR2: MNHEY, SMNVEV (reference sequence). This CDR3 is built from 14 residues. CDR3 coding DNA: TGTGCCAGCTCCTATACAGGGGCCACCACTGAAGCTTTCTTT. Translated: CASSYTGATTEAFF.

This sequence joins TRBV6-6 and TRBJ2-5; possibly TRBD2 for D (5 bases). With 1 base removed from V and 0 bases from J, the gap between germline ends came to 9 bases. The length of the CDR3 is 15 residues. Germline V gene sequence: CDR1 MNHNY, CDR2 SVGAGI (reference sequence). CDR3 amino acids: CASSYLRENQETQYF. CDR3 sequence (DNA): TGTGCCAGCAGTTACTTACGGGAAAACCAAGAGACCCAGTACTTC.

This clone appeared a single time. J is TRBJ2-2 and V is TRBV11-2; D possibly corresponds to TRBD1 (6 bases). CDR3 size: 14 residues. Trimming cost V 3 bases and J 5 bases, with 10 bases left between them. The germline V gene encodes CDR1 SGHAT and CDR2 FQNNGV. The CDR3, as DNA: TGTGCCAGCAGCTTCGCCACAGGGACCGGGGAGCTGTTTTTT. Amino acids: CASSFATGTGELFF.